This T cell receptor beta chain was observed in a study of PD-1 blockade in mismatch repair-deficient tumors. Across the study: Patients had roughly twelve mismatch repair-deficient cancer types, all previously treated and progressing.

The J segment lost 2 bases and the V segment lost 6 bases, leaving 6 bases of the junction unmatched. The CDR3 contains 15 residues. CDR1 is SGHTA, CDR2 FQGNSA, per germline. This clone was picked up a small number of times. All patients were mismatch repair deficient, assessed by either PCR or immunohistochemistry. TCRdb's table, derived via immunoSEQ multiplex PCR, lists solely in-frame clones and lacks some. This repertoire shows approximately 50,000 clones, approximately 80% found once; its top ten account for about 3.1%. This clonotype originated in an adult with mismatch repair-deficient cancer. The sequenced sample was peripheral blood, obtained 4 weeks after starting pembrolizumab. V is TRBV7-2 and J is TRBJ2-1; 8 nucleotides align to TRBD2. Here the CDR3 reads CASRLTSETYNEQFF. CDR3 sequence (DNA): TGTGCCAGCAGACTGACTAGCGAGACCTACAATGAGCAGTTCTTC.